Shown below are 27 T cell receptor beta chains from a single sample sequenced in a study of T cell changes during pregnancy in multiple sclerosis. Assay used: immunoSEQ multiplex PCR; TCRdb lists only in-frame clones, some missing. The sample carries some 50,000 clones, less than 95% recorded once. Sample: CD8+ T cells from peripheral blood mononuclear cells, taken in the second trimester of pregnancy. The receptors shown here come from a female donor with multiple sclerosis, enrolled in a pregnancy study.

This clone has a handful of counts. The genes are TRBV9 and TRBJ1-1, with D tentatively TRBD1 (6 bases). CDR3 size: 15 residues. From germline, CDR1 is SGDLS and CDR2 YYNGEE. The V gene lost 3 bases and the J gene lost 5 bases, with 17 bases spanning the gap. CDR3 coding DNA: TGTGCCAGCAGCGCCGAACAGGGCCTCGGAACTGAAGCTTTCTTT. Translated, it gives CASSAEQGLGTEAFF.

The rearrangement uses TRBV11-2 and TRBJ2-7; 14 nucleotides align to TRBD2. Germline CDR1 SGHAT, CDR2 FQNNGV. The V gene end was trimmed by 5 bases and the J gene end by 2 bases; junction bases not matched to a gene: 2. The CDR3 is made up of 15 amino acids. The CDR3 nucleotides read TGTGCCAGCAGCACGGGACTAGCGGGGGCCTACGAGCAGTACTTC. Its protein product is CASSTGLAGAYEQYF. The variable domain in full, completed from reference TRBV11-2 and TRBJ2-7, reads EAGVAQSPRYKIIEKRQSVAFWCNPISGHATLYWYQQILGQGPKLLIQFQNNGVVDDSQLPKDRFSAERLKGVDSTLKIQPAKLEDSAVYLCASSTGLAGAYEQYFGPGTRLTVT.

The gene calls are TRBV6-1 and TRBJ1-5, with a weak D call TRBD1 (5 bases). Germline V gives CDR1 MNHNS, CDR2 SASEGT. The CDR3 runs to 18 residues. V gave up 0 bases and J gave up 0 bases, with 15 bases separating them. The CDR3 protein is CASSEAKRGDYSNQPQHF. The CDR3 DNA reads TGTGCCAGCAGTGAAGCGAAACGGGGGGACTATAGCAATCAGCCCCAGCATTTT.

This chain uses TRBV4-1 with TRBJ2-1; TRBD2 matches at 12 bases. With 2 bases clipped from V and 6 bases from J, the junction kept 5 bases outside the gene matches. The germline V gene encodes CDR1 MGHRA and CDR2 YSYEKL. This CDR3 has 16 amino acids. The CDR3 DNA follows: TGCGCCAGCAGCCAAAACCTAGCGGGGGGGATCAATGAGCAGTTCTTC. It specifies CASSQNLAGGINEQFF.

CDR3: CASSLGIMQGYEQYF. The CDR3 DNA is TGTGCCAGCAGCTTGGGGATCATGCAGGGGTACGAGCAGTACTTC. This chain links TRBV5-4 with TRBJ2-7; possible D gene TRBD1, 6 bases. The germline V gene has CDR1 SGHNT and CDR2 YYREEE (reference sequence). V was shortened by 0 bases and J by 4 bases, with 14 bases between the two germline ends. The CDR3 has 15 residues.

The chain is built from TRBV19 and TRBJ2-2; 13 bases map to TRBD2. The length of the CDR3 is 15 residues. Germline V gene data show CDR1 as LNHDA and CDR2 as SQIVND (reference sequence). The V and J ends lost 5 bases and 4 bases, in that order; junction bases with no gene match: 1. The CDR3 DNA follows: TGTGCCAGTAGTCGGACTAGCGGGGGCACCGGGGAGCTGTTTTTT. Its protein product is CASSRTSGGTGELFF.

The chain is built from TRBV12-5 and TRBJ1-1; TRBD1 might be the D (5 bases). The CDR3 is 15 residues long. In germline, CDR1 is LGHNT, CDR2 FRNRAP. V lost 1 base, J lost 3 bases, and 12 bases lay in between. CDR3 in DNA: TGTGCTAGTGGTTTGGAAAAAGGGGTGTACACTGAAGCTTTCTTT. Its protein product is CASGLEKGVYTEAFF.

The chain employs TRBV7-8 and TRBJ2-5; a possible D gene is TRBD1 (7 bases). CDR3 size: 14 residues. Trimming pared 8 bases from V and 5 bases from J, leaving 18 bases between. Germline V gene sequence: CDR1 SGHVS, CDR2 FQNEAQ. CDR3 in amino acids: CASAPARGAETQYF. As DNA, the CDR3 is TGTGCCAGCGCGCCCGCCAGGGGGGCGGAGACCCAGTACTTC.

The CDR3 protein is CASSGGGQGHEQYF. The CDR3 region has the DNA TGTGCCAGCAGCGGAGGGGGACAGGGTCACGAGCAGTACTTC. V and J are TRBV9 and TRBJ2-7, with TRBD1 matching 9 bases. Germline V gives CDR1 SGDLS, CDR2 YYNGEE. Losses at the gene ends were 3 bases for V and 5 bases for J; bases not matched to a gene: 6. The CDR3 loop spans 14 amino acids.

The chain combines TRBV27 with TRBJ2-5; 8 bases are shared with TRBD1. V lost 8 bases to trimming and J lost 5 bases; unmatched junction nucleotides: 10. The germline CDR1 and CDR2 sequences are MNHEY and SMNVEV (reference sequence). The CDR3 runs 14 residues. CDR3 nucleotide sequence: TGTGCCAGCGGCCTGGACAGGGTGTCGGAGACCCAGTACTTC. Amino acids: CASGLDRVSETQYF.

Here the CDR3 reads CASSQDAGGSYNEQFF. The CDR3 DNA reads TGTGCCAGCAGCCAAGATGCAGGGGGCTCCTACAATGAGCAGTTCTTC. The gene calls are TRBV4-2 and TRBJ2-1; TRBD1 matches at 7 bases. After removal of 0 bases from V and 0 bases from J, the junction contained 2 bases not matched to a gene. Germline V gene sequence: CDR1 LGHNA, CDR2 YNFKEQ. This CDR3 spans 16 amino acids.

The chain uses TRBV12-5 and TRBJ1-2; unclear D gene. Per the germline V gene, CDR1 is LGHNT and CDR2 is FRNRAP. The CDR3 runs to 14 residues. The ends were cut back, 1 base at V and 5 bases at J, with 11 bases in the middle. The CDR3 nucleotides are TGTGCTAGTGGTTTGGATGGAGTTTCTTATGGCTACACCTTC. Residues: CASGLDGVSYGYTF.

The chain links TRBV7-3 to TRBJ2-7, with a possible D match to TRBD2 (6 bases). V lost 6 bases and J 4 bases, leaving 22 bases between the germline ends. Per germline, CDR1 SGHTA and CDR2 FQGTGA. This CDR3 is built from 16 residues. CDR3 coding DNA: TGTGCCAGCAGGCTCCCCCCGGGGGTCAAGGAGTACGAGCAGTACTTC. Translating gives CASRLPPGVKEYEQYF.

The rearrangement joins TRBV10-3 to TRBJ1-6; TRBD1 agrees at 11 bases. V dropped 3 bases and J dropped 8; count of bases not matched to a gene: 3. The CDR3 consists of 15 residues. Germline V gene lookup returns CDR1 ENHRY and CDR2 SYGVKD. The CDR3 DNA reads as TGTGCCATCAGTGACGGGACAGGGGGAGATTCACCCCTCCACTTT. Translating gives CAISDGTGGDSPLHF.

The rearrangement uses TRBV6-5 and TRBJ2-1; D gene ambiguous. This CDR3 region has 13 residues. Germline lookup yields CDR1 MNHEY and CDR2 SVGAGI. The V and J ends lost 0 bases and 9 bases respectively, with 9 bases between them. DNA for the CDR3: TGTGCCAGCAGTTACTCGACCCAGGCTGAGCAGTTCTTC. The encoded protein is CASSYSTQAEQFF.

J is TRBJ2-3 and V is TRBV19; TRBD2 aligns across 9 bases. This CDR3 contains 16 residues. The junction had 2 bases not matched to a gene; V was cut back by 0 bases and J by 1 base. Germline lookup yields CDR1 LNHDA and CDR2 SQIVND (reference sequence). The CDR3 reads CASSIDPSGGTDTQYF. Here the CDR3 DNA reads TGTGCCAGTAGTATAGATCCTAGCGGGGGCACAGATACGCAGTATTTT. Complete variable domain (other parts from reference TRBV19 and TRBJ2-3): DGGITQSPKYLFRKEGQNVTLSCEQNLNHDAMYWYRQDPGQGLRLIYYSQIVNDFQKGDIAEGYSVSREKKESFPLTVTSAQKNPTAFYLCASSIDPSGGTDTQYFGPGTRLTVL.

The V and J genes are TRBV27 and TRBJ2-5; 7 bases map to TRBD1. Losses at the gene ends were 2 bases for V and 3 bases for J; bases not matched to a gene: 3. Germline CDR1 and CDR2: MNHEY and SMNVEV (reference sequence). The length of the CDR3 is 14 residues. The DNA for the CDR3 is TGTGCCAGCAGTTTAGGCACAGGGGAAGAGACCCAGTACTTC. This encodes CASSLGTGEETQYF.

The chain joins TRBV7-9 to TRBJ2-7; D might be TRBD1 (6 bases). The CDR3 runs 12 residues. The V gene lost 5 bases and the J gene lost 7 bases, with 12 bases spanning the gap. Germline CDR1 SEHNR, CDR2 FQNEAQ (reference sequence). DNA of the CDR3: TGTGCCAGCAGCCCGTACGACAGGGAGCAGTACTTC. Residues: CASSPYDREQYF.

This chain joins TRBV11-2 and TRBJ2-1; D is undetermined. Germline V gene data show CDR1 as SGHAT and CDR2 as FQNNGV. The CDR3 has 12 amino acids. Trimming removed 7 bases from V and 4 bases from J, with 8 bases in between. The CDR3 DNA reads as TGTGCCAGCACCGAGGCTTACAATGAGCAGTTCTTC. Amino acid sequence: CASTEAYNEQFF.

V usage is TRBV7-9 and J usage is TRBJ2-7; TRBD1 is a possible D gene (5 bases). The CDR3 runs to 16 residues. V lost 5 bases and J 4 bases, leaving 21 bases between the germline ends. In germline, CDR1 is SEHNR, CDR2 FQNEAQ (reference sequence). The CDR3 nucleotides are TGTGCCAGCAGCCCTCCCGAAGGGGCCCTTCGATACGAGCAGTACTTC. It translates to CASSPPEGALRYEQYF. Complete variable domain (other parts from reference TRBV7-9 and TRBJ2-7): DTGVSQNPRHKITKRGQNVTFRCDPISEHNRLYWYRQTLGQGPEFLTYFQNEAQLEKSRLLSDRFSAERPKGSFSTLEIQRTEQGDSAMYLCASSPPEGALRYEQYFGPGTRLTVT.

The rearrangement links TRBV29-1 to TRBJ2-7; D not certain. In germline, CDR1 is SQVTM, CDR2 ANQGSEA. The CDR3 totals 15 residues. The V and J ends lost 0 bases and 4 bases respectively, with 16 bases between them. CDR3 region: CSVEDRTLQSYEQYF. For the CDR3, the DNA is TGCAGCGTTGAAGACCGCACCCTTCAGTCTTACGAGCAGTACTTC.

The chain combines TRBV4-3 with TRBJ2-5; 12 bases are shared with TRBD2. Trimming cost V 1 base and J 5 bases; bases outside gene matches: 2. From germline, CDR1 is LGHNA and CDR2 YSLEER. CDR3 length: 15 residues. The CDR3 sequence is CASSQAGTSGETQYF. As DNA, the CDR3 is TGCGCCAGCAGCCAAGCTGGGACTAGCGGGGAGACCCAGTACTTC.

The genes are TRBV15 and TRBJ2-5, with D possibly being TRBD2 (7 bases). The CDR3 covers 14 residues. V was cut by 0 bases and J by 5 bases, with 10 bases left in between. CDR1 and CDR2 (germline): LNHNV, YYDKDF (reference sequence). Here the CDR3 DNA reads TGTGCCACCAGCAGAGAGGGGGGGCAGGAGACCCAGTACTTC. This sequence encodes CATSREGGQETQYF.

The chain employs TRBV29-1 and TRBJ2-7, with 7 bases that match TRBD1. Losses at the gene ends were 4 bases for V and 5 bases for J; bases not matched to a gene: 2. CDR1 is SQVTM and CDR2 is ANQGSEA in the germline V gene. CDR3 length: 11 amino acids. Here the CDR3 reads CSVGQGDEQYF. The CDR3 DNA reads TGCAGCGTTGGACAGGGTGACGAGCAGTACTTC.

The V gene is TRBV12-5, the J gene TRBJ2-5; TRBD1 matches at 9 bases. The V segment lost 2 bases and the J segment 4 bases; nucleotides outside the gene matches: 11. There are 17 residues in the CDR3. The V gene's germline CDR1 is LGHNT and CDR2 FRNRAP. CDR3 amino acids: CASGLTPGQGFGETQYF. The CDR3, as DNA: TGTGCTAGTGGTTTGACTCCGGGACAGGGTTTCGGAGAGACCCAGTACTTC.

The V and J genes are TRBV18 and TRBJ1-1; possible D gene TRBD1, 5 bases. Germline V CDR1 and CDR2: KGHSH, LQKENI. Trimming took off 11 bases at V and 1 base at J, with 35 bases between the two ends. There are 20 residues in the CDR3. The CDR3 is CAASTIRWGEVAPGNTEAFF. The CDR3 region has the DNA TGTGCCGCCTCTACAATACGGTGGGGGGAAGTAGCCCCGGGGAACACTGAAGCTTTCTTT.

The gene calls are TRBV11-2 and TRBJ1-3; D gene uncertain. CDR3 length: 15 residues. Trimming removed 5 bases at V and 4 bases at J, with 15 bases between. Germline-derived CDR1 and CDR2 are SGHAT and FQNNGV. CDR3 sequence: CASSVMWGGGNTIYF. The CDR3 DNA reads as TGTGCCAGCAGCGTTATGTGGGGAGGAGGAAACACCATATATTTT.